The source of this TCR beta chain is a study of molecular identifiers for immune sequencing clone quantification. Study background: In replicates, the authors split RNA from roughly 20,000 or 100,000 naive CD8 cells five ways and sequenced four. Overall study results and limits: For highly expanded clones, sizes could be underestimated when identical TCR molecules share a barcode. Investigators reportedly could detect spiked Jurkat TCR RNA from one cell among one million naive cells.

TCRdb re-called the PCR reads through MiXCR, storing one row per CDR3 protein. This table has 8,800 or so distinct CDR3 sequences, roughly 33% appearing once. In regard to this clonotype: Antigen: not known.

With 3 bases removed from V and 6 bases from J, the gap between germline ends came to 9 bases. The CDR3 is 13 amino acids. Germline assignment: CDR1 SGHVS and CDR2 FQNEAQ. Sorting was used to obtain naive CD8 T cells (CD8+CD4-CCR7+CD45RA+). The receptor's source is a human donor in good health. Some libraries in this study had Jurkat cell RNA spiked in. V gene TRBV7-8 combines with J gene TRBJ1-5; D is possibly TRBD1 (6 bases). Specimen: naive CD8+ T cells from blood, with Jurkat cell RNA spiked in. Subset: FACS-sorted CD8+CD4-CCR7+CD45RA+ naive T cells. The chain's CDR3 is CASSFGGGQPQHF. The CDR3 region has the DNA TGTGCCAGCAGCTTTGGGGGCGGTCAGCCCCAGCATTTT.